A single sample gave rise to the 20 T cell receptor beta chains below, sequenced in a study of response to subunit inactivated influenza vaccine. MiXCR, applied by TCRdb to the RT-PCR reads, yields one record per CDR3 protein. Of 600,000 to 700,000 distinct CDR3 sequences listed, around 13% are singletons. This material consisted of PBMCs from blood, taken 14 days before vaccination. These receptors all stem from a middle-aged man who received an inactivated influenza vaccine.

The CDR3 protein is CASSGGLNTEAFF. The DNA of the CDR3 is TGCGCCAGCAGTGGGGGGTTGAACACTGAAGCTTTCTTT. The chain carries TRBV5-1 and TRBJ1-1, with D perhaps TRBD1 (5 bases). CDR1 and CDR2 (germline): SGHRS, YFSETQ. V was shortened by 5 bases and J by 0 bases, with 8 bases between the two germline ends. The CDR3 is 13 residues long.

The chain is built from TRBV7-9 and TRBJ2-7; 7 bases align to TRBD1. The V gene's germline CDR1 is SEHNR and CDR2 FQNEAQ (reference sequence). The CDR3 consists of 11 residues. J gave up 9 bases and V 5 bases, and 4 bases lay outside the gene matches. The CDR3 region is CASSPGGGQYF. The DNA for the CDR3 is TGTGCCAGCAGCCCAGGGGGTGGGCAGTACTTC.

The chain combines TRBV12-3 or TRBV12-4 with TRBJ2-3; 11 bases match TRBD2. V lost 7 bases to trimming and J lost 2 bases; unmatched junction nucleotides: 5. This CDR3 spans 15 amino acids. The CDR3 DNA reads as TGTGCCAGCAAACCACTAGCGGGGGTCACAGATACGCAGTATTTT. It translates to CASKPLAGVTDTQYF.

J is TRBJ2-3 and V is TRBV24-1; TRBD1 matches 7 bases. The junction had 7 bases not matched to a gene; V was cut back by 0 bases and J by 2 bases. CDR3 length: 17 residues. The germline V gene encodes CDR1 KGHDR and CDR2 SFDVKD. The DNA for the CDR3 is TGTGCCACCAGTGATTTGGCCGGGACAGAAAACACAGATACGCAGTATTTT. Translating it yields CATSDLAGTENTDTQYF.

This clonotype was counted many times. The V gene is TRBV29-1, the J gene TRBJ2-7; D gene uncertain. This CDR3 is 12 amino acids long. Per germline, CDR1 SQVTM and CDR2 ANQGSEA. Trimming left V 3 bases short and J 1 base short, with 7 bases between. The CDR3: CSVEDGSYEQYF. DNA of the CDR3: TGCAGCGTTGAGGACGGTTCCTACGAGCAGTACTTC.

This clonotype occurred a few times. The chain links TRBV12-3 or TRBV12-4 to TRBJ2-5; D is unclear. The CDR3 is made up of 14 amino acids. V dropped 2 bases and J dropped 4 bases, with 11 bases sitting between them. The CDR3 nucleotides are TGTGCCAGCAGTTTATTGGGGTCAAGAGAGACCCAGTACTTC. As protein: CASSLLGSRETQYF.

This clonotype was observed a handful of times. The CDR3 protein is CASSLAGPGQGAEFF. CDR3 in DNA: TGTGCCAGCAGTTTAGCGGGGCCGGGACAGGGGGCGGAGTTCTTC. The chain links TRBV12-3 or TRBV12-4 to TRBJ2-1, with 12 bases fitting TRBD1. The CDR3 has 15 residues. V was clipped by 0 bases and J by 14 bases; unmatched bases: 8.

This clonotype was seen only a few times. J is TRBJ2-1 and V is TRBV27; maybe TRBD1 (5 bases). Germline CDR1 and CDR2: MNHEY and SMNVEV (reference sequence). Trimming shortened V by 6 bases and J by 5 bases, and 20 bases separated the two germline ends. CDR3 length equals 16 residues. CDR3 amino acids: CASSVRVLAANNEQFF. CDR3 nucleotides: TGTGCCAGCAGCGTCAGGGTCTTAGCAGCAAACAATGAGCAGTTCTTC.

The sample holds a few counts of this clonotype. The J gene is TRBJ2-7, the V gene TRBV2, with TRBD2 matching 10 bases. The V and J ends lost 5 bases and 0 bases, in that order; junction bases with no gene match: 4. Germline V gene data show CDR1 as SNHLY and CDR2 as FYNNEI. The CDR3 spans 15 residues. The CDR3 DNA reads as TGTGCCAGCAGTCTTAGCGGGAGGCCCTCCTACGAGCAGTACTTC. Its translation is CASSLSGRPSYEQYF. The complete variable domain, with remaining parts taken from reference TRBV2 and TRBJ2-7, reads EPEVTQTPSHQVTQMGQEVILRCVPISNHLYFYWYRQILGQKVEFLVSFYNNEISEKSEIFDDQFSVERPDGSNFTLKIRSTKLEDSAMYFCASSLSGRPSYEQYFGPGTRLTVT.

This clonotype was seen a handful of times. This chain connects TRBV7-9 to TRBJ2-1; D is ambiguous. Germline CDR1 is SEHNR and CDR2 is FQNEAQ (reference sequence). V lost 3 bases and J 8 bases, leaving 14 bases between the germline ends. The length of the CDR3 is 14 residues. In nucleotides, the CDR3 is TGTGCCAGCAGCTTCTCCAATCTTCCCGATGAGCAGTTCTTC. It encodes CASSFSNLPDEQFF.

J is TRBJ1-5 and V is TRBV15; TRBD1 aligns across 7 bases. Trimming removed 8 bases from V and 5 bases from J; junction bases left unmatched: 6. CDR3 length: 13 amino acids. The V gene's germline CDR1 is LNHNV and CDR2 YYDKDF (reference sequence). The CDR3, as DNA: TGTGCCACCTTGGGACAGAGCGATCAGCCCCAGCATTTT. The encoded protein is CATLGQSDQPQHF.

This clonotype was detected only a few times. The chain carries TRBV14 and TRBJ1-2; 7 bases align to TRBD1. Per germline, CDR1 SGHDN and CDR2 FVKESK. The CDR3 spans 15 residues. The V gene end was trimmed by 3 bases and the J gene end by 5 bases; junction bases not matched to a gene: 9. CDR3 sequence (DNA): TGTGCCAGCAGCCACCCGGGACAGAGAGTTTATGGCTACACCTTC. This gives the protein CASSHPGQRVYGYTF.

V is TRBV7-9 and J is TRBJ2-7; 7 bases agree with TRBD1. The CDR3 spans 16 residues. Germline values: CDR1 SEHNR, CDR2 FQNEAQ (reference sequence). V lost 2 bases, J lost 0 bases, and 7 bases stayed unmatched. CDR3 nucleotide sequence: TGTGCCAGCAGCTTAAGGGGGCAGGCAGCCTCCTACGAGCAGTACTTC. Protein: CASSLRGQAASYEQYF.

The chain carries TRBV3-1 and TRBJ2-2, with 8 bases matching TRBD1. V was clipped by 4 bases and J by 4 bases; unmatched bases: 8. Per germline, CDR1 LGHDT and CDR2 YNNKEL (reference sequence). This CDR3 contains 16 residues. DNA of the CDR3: TGTGCCAGCAGCCGGGGCAGGGGGCTTGGCACCGGGGAGCTGTTTTTT. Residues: CASSRGRGLGTGELFF.

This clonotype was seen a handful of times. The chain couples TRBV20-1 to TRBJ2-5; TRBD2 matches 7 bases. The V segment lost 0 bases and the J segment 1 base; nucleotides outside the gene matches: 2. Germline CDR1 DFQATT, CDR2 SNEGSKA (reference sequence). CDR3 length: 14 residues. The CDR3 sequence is CSARDLAAQETQYF. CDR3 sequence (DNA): TGCAGTGCTAGAGATCTAGCGGCCCAAGAGACCCAGTACTTC.

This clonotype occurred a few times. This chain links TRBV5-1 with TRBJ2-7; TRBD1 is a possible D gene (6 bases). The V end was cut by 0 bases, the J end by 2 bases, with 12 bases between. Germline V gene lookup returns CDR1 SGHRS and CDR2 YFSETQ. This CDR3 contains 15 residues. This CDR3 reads CASSLDLGGPYEQYF. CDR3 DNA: TGCGCCAGCAGCTTGGACTTAGGGGGTCCCTACGAGCAGTACTTC.

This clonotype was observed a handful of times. In DNA form, the CDR3 reads TGCAGCGTTATAGCGGGAGGGCCCTACGAGCAGTACTTC. It is translated as CSVIAGGPYEQYF. This rearrangement joins TRBV29-1 to TRBJ2-7, with 11 positions matching TRBD2. This CDR3 is built from 13 residues. Germline V gives CDR1 SQVTM, CDR2 ANQGSEA. Trimming removed 5 bases from V and 2 bases from J; junction bases left unmatched: 2.

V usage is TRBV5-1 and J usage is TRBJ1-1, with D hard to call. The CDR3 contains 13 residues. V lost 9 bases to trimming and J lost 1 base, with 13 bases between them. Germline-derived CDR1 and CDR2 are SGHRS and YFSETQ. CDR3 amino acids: CATRFRGNTEAFF. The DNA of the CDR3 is TGCGCCACCAGATTTCGGGGGAACACTGAAGCTTTCTTT.

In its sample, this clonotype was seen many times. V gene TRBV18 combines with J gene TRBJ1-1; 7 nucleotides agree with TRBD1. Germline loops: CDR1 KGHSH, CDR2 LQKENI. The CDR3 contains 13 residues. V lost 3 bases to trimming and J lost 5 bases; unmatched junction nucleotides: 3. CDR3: CASSPGQETEAFF. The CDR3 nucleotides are TGTGCCAGCTCACCTGGACAGGAGACTGAAGCTTTCTTT.

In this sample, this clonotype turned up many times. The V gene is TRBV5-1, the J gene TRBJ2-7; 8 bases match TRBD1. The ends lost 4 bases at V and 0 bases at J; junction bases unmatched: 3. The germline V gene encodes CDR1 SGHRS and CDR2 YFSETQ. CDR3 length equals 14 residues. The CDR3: CASSPTGGSYEQYF. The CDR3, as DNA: TGCGCCAGCAGCCCCACAGGGGGCTCCTACGAGCAGTACTTC.